This section outlines one T cell receptor beta chain sequence together with its context. This entry is derived from a study of T cell changes during pregnancy in multiple sclerosis. Sequenced by immunoSEQ multiplex PCR; TCRdb stores in-frame clones only, minus some. The sample yields approximately 39,000 clones, about 94% seen once. Germline values: CDR1 SGHAT, CDR2 FQNNGV. Trimming removed 5 bases at V and 6 bases at J, with 17 bases between. The CDR3 contains 14 residues. The V gene is TRBV11-2, the J gene TRBJ2-7; tentatively, D is TRBD2 (5 bases). The specimen comprised CD4+ T cells from peripheral blood mononuclear cells, sampled in the second trimester of pregnancy. The sequence derives from a female donor with multiple sclerosis, enrolled in a pregnancy study. Written as DNA, the CDR3 is TGTGCCAGCAGCCTCTCGGCAGGCGCGGGCGAGCAGTACTTC. Translating gives CASSLSAGAGEQYF.